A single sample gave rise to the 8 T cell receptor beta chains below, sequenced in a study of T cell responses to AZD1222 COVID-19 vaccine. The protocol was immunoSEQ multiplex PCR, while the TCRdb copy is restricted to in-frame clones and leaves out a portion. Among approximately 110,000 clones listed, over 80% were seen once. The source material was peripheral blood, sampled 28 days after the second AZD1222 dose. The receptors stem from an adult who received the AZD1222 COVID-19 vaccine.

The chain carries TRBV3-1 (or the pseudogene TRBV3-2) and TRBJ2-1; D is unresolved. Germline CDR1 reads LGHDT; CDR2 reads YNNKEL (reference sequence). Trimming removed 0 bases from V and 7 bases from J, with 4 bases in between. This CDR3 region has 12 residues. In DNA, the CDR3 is TGTGCCAGCAGCCAAGATTGGAATGAGCAGTTCTTC. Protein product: CASSQDWNEQFF.

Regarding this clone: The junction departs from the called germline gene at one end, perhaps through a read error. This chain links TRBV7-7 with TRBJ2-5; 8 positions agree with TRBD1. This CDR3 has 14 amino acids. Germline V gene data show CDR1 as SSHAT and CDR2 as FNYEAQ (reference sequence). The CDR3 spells CASSSPTGDETQYF. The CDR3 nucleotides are TGTGCTAGCAGCTCGCCGACAGGGGACGAGACCCAGTACTTC.

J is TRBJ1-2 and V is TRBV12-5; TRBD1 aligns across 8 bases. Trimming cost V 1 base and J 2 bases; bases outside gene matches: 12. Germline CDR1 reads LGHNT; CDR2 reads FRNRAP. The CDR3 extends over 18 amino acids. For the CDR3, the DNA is TGTGCTAGTGGTTTGGCTTTAGGACAGGGTATTTCAAACTATGGCTACACCTTC. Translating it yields CASGLALGQGISNYGYTF.

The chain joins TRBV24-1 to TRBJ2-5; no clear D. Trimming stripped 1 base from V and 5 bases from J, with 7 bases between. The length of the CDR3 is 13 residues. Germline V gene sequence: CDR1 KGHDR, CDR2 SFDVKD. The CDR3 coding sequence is TGTGCCACCAGTGATTTCGTAGGGGAGACCCAGTACTTC. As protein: CATSDFVGETQYF.

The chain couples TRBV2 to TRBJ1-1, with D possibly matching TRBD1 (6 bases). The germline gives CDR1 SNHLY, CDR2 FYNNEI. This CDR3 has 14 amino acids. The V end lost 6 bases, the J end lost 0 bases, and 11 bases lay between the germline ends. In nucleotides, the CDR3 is TGTGCCAGCAGATTGGACAGATTGAACACTGAAGCTTTCTTT. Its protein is CASRLDRLNTEAFF. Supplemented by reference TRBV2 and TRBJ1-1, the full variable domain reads EPEVTQTPSHQVTQMGQEVILRCVPISNHLYFYWYRQILGQKVEFLVSFYNNEISEKSEIFDDQFSVERPDGSNFTLKIRSTKLEDSAMYFCASRLDRLNTEAFFGQGTRLTVV.

The chain's CDR3 is CASTDPRGAFF. CDR3 nucleotide sequence: TGTGCCAGCACAGATCCCCGGGGAGCTTTCTTT. V and J are TRBV6-5 and TRBJ1-1; D remains unclear. This CDR3 comprises 11 residues. The V end lost 7 bases, the J end lost 10 bases, and 13 bases lay between the germline ends. Per germline, CDR1 MNHEY and CDR2 SVGAGI.

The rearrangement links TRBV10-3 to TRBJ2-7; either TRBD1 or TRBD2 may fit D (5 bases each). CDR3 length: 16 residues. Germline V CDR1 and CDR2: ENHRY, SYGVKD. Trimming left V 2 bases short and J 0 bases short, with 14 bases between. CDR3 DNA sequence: TGTGCCATCAGTGAGCCCGGGGCTGGGAACTCCTACGAGCAGTACTTC. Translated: CAISEPGAGNSYEQYF.

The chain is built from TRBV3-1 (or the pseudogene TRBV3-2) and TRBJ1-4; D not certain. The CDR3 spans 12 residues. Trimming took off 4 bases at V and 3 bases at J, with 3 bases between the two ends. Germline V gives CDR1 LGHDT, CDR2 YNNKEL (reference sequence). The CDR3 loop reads CASSRANEKLFF. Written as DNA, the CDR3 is TGTGCCAGCAGCCGGGCTAATGAAAAACTGTTTTTT.